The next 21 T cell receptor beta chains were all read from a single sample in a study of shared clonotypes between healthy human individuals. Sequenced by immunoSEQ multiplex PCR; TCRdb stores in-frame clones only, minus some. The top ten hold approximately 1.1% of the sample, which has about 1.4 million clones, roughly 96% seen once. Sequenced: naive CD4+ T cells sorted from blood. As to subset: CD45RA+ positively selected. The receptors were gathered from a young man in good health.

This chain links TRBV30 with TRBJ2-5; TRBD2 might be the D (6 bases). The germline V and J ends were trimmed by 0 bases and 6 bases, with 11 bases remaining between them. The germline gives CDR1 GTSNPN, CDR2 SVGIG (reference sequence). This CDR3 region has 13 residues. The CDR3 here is CAWSVGGLQTQYF. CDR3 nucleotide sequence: TGTGCCTGGAGTGTAGGAGGGCTGCAGACCCAGTACTTC.

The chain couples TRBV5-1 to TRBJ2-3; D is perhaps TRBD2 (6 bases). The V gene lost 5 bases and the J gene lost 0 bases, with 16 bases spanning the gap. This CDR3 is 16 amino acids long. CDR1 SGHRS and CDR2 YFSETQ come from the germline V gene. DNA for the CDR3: TGCGCCAGCAGGCCTTCCGGGACTCGAAGCACAGATACGCAGTATTTT. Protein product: CASRPSGTRSTDTQYF.

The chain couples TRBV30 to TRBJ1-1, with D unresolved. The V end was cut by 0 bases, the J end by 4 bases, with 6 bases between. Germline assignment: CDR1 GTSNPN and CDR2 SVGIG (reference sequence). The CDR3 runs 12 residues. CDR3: CAWSVVGTEAFF. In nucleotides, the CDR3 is TGTGCCTGGAGTGTGGTAGGCACTGAAGCTTTCTTT.

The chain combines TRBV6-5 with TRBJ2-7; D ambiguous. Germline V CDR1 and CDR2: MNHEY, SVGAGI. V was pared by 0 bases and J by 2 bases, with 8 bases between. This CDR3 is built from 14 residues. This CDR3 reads CASSYSARAYEQYF. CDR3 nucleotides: TGTGCCAGCAGTTACTCCGCTAGGGCCTACGAGCAGTACTTC.

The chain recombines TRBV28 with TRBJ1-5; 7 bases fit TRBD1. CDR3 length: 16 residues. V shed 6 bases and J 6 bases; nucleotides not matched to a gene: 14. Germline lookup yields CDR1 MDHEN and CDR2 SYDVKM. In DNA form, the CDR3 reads TGTGCCAGCAGCCCGCAAATCGGACAGGAAAGTCAGCCCCAGCATTTT. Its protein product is CASSPQIGQESQPQHF.

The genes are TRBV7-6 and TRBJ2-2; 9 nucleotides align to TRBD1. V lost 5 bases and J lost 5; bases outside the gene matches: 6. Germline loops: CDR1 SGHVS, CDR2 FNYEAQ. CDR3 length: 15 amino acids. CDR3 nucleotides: TGTGCCAGCAGCAGGGGGGACAGGGAAACCGGGGAGCTGTTTTTT. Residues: CASSRGDRETGELFF.

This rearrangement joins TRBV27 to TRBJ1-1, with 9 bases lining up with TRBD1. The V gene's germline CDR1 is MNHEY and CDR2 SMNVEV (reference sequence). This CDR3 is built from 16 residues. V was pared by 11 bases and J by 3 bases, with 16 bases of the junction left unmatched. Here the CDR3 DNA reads TGTGCCTCCAGCAAGGACAGGGGACTAGGAGACACTGAAGCTTTCTTT. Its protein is CASSKDRGLGDTEAFF.

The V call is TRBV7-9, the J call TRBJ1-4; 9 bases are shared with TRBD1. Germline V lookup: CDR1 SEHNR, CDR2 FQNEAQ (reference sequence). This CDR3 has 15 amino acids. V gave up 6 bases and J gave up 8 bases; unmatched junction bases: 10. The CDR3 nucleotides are TGTGCCAGCAGGGGGGGACAGGGAGCCTTCGAAAAACTGTTTTTT. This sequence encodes CASRGGQGAFEKLFF.

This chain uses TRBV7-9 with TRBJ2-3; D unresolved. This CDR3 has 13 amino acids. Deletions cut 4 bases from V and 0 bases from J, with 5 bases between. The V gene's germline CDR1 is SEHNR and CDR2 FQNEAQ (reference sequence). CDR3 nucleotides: TGTGCCAGCAGCTCATGGAGCACAGATACGCAGTATTTT. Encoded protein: CASSSWSTDTQYF.

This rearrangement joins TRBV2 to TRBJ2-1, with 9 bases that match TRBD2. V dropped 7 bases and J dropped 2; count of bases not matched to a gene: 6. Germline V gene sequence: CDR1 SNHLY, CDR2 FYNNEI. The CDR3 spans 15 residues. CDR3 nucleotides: TGTGCCAGCATACAACTAGCGGGCCCCTACAATGAGCAGTTCTTC. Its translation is CASIQLAGPYNEQFF.

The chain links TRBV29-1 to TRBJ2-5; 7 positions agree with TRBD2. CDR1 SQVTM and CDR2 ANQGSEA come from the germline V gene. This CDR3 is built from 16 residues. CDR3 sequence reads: CSQTSGASGYQETQYF. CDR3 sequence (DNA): TGCAGTCAAACTTCTGGGGCTAGCGGATACCAAGAGACCCAGTACTTC. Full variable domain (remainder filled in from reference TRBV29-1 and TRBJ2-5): SAVISQKPSRDICQRGTSLTIQCQVDSQVTMMFWYRQQPGQSLTLIATANQGSEATYESGFVIDKFPISRPNLTFSTLTVSNMSPEDSSIYLCSQTSGASGYQETQYFGPGTRLLVL.

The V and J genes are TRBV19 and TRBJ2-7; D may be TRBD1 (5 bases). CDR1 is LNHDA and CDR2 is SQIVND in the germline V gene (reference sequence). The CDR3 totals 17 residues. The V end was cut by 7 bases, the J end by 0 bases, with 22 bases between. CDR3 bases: TGTGCCAGTACCAGGGCGTACCACCCGCACAACTCCTACGAGCAGTACTTC. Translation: CASTRAYHPHNSYEQYF.

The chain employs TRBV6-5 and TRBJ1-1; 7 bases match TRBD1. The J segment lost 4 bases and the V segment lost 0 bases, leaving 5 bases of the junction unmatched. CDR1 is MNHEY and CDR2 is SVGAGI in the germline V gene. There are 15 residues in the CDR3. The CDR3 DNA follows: TGTGCCAGCAGTTACTCGACAGGGTGGGGCACTGAAGCTTTCTTT. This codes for CASSYSTGWGTEAFF.

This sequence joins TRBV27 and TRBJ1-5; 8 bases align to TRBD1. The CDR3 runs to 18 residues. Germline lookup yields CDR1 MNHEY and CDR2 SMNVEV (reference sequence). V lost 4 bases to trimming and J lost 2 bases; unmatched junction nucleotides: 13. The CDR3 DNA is TGTGCCAGCAGTTCCACCCGACAGGGGCCGCGAGGCAATCAGCCCCAGCATTTT. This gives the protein CASSSTRQGPRGNQPQHF.

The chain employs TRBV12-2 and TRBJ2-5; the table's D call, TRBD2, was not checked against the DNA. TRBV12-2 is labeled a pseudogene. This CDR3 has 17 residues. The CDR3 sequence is CASRLFTGTSGGETQYF. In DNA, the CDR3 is TGTGCAAGTCGCTTATTTACCGGGACTAGCGGGGGAGAGACCCAGTACTTC.

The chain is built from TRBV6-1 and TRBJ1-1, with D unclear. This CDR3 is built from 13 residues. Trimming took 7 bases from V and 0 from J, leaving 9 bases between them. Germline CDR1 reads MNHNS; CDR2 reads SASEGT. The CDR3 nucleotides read TGTGCCAGCAAGATCAAGCTGAACACTGAAGCTTTCTTT. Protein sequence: CASKIKLNTEAFF.

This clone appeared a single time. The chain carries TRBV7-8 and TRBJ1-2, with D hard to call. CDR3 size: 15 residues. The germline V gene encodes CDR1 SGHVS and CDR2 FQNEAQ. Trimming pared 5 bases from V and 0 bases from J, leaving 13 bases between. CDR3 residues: CASSPRTETNYGYTF. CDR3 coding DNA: TGTGCCAGCAGCCCGCGGACCGAGACTAACTATGGCTACACCTTC.

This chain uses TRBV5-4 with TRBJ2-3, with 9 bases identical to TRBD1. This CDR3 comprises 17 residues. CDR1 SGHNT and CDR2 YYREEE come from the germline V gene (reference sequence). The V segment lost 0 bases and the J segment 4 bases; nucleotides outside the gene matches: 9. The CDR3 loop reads CASSLEMGTGPSDTQYF. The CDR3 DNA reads TGTGCCAGCAGCTTGGAGATGGGGACAGGGCCCTCAGATACGCAGTATTTT. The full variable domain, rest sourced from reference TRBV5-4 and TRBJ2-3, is ETGVTQSPTHLIKTRGQQVTLRCSSQSGHNTVSWYQQALGQGPQFIFQYYREEENGRGNFPPRFSGLQFPNYSSELNVNALELDDSALYLCASSLEMGTGPSDTQYFGPGTRLTVL.

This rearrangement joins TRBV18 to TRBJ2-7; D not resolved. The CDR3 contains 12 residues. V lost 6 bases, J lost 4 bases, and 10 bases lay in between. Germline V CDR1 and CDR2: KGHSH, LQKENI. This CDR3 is CASSTTLYEQYF. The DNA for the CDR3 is TGTGCCAGCTCTACCACGTTGTACGAGCAGTACTTC.

The CDR3 coding sequence is TGTGCCAGTAGGGGGACCCCGAACCAGCCCCAGCATTTT. Translating gives CASRGTPNQPQHF. The chain couples TRBV19 to TRBJ1-5; D perhaps matches TRBD1 (5 bases). Germline CDR1 and CDR2: LNHDA and SQIVND (reference sequence). The CDR3 has 13 residues. The V gene lost 6 bases and the J gene lost 7 bases, with 13 bases spanning the gap. Drawing the rest from reference TRBV19 and TRBJ1-5, the complete variable domain is DGGITQSPKYLFRKEGQNVTLSCEQNLNHDAMYWYRQDPGQGLRLIYYSQIVNDFQKGDIAEGYSVSREKKESFPLTVTSAQKNPTAFYLCASRGTPNQPQHFGDGTRLSIL.

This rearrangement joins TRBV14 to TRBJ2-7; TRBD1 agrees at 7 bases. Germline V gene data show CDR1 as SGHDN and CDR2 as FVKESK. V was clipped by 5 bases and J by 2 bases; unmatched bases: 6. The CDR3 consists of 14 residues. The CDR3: CASSNRDRTYEQYF. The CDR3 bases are TGTGCCAGCAGCAACCGGGACAGAACCTACGAGCAGTACTTC.